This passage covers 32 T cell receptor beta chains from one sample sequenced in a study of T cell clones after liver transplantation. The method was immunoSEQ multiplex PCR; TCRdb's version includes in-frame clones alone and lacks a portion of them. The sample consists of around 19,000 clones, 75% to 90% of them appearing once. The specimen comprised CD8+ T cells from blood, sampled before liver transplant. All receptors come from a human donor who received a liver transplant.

The CDR3 loop reads CASSPSGRSEQYF. DNA of the CDR3: TGTGCCAGCAGCCCTAGCGGGAGATCCGAGCAGTACTTC. This rearrangement joins TRBV5-4 to TRBJ2-7; 10 bases match TRBD2. V gave up 4 bases and J gave up 6 bases; unmatched junction bases: 4. Germline V lookup: CDR1 SGHNT, CDR2 YYREEE (reference sequence). The CDR3 has 13 residues.

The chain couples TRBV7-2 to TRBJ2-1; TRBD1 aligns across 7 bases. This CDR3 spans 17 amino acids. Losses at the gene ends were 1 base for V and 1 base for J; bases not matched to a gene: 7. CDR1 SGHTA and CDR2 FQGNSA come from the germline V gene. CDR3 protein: CASSLGAGTESYNEQFF. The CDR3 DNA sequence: TGTGCCAGCAGCTTAGGGGCCGGGACAGAGTCCTACAATGAGCAGTTCTTC.

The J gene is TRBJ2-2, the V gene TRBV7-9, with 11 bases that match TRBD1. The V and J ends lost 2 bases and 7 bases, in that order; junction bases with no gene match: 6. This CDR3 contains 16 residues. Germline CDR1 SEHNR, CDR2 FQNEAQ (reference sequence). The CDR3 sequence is CASSLTGTGGVGELFF. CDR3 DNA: TGTGCCAGCAGCTTAACCGGGACAGGGGGTGTCGGGGAGCTGTTTTTT.

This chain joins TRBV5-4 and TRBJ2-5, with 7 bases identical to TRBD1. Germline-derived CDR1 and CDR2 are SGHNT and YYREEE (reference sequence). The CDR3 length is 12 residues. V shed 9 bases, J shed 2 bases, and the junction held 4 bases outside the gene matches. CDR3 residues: CATWTGQETQYF. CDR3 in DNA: TGTGCCACATGGACAGGACAAGAGACCCAGTACTTC.

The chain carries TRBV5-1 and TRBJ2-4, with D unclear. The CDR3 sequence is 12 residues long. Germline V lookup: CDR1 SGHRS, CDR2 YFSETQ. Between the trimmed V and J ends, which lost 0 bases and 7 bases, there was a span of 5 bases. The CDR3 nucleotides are TGCGCCAGCAGCTTGGAAGGGAACATTCAGTACTTC. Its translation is CASSLEGNIQYF.

Here the CDR3 DNA reads TGCGCCACCCATGTTCTGTTTTTT. This sequence encodes CATHVLFF. The rearrangement uses TRBV10-1 and TRBJ1-4, with no clear D. The germline V gene has CDR1 WNHNN and CDR2 SYGVQD (reference sequence). CDR3 length: 8 amino acids. The V end was cut by 10 bases, the J end by 14 bases, with 8 bases between.

CDR3 sequence reads: CAWKQMNTEAFF. CDR3 DNA sequence: TGTGCCTGGAAACAGATGAACACTGAAGCTTTCTTT. The chain joins TRBV30 to TRBJ1-1; D call uncertain. Germline V gene sequence: CDR1 GTSNPN, CDR2 SVGIG (reference sequence). This CDR3 spans 12 amino acids. With 4 bases removed from V and 0 bases from J, the gap between germline ends came to 6 bases.

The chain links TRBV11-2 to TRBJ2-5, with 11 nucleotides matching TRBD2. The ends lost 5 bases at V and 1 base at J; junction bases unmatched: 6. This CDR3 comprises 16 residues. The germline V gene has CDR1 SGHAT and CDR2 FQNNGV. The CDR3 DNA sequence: TGTGCCAGCAGCCTCCTTAGCGGGAGGGCCCAAGAGACCCAGTACTTC. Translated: CASSLLSGRAQETQYF.

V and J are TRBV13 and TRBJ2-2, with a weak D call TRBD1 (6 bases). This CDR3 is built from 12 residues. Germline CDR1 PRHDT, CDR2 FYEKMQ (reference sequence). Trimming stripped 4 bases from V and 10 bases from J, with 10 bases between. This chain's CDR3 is CASSSGQSELFF. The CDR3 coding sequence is TGTGCCAGCAGCTCGGGACAATCGGAGCTGTTTTTT.

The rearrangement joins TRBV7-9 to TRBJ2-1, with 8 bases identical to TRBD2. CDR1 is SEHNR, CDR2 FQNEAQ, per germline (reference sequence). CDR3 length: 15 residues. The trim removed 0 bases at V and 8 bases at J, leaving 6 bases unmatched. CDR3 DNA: TGTGCCAGCAGCTTAGCGGCGGGAGGAATAGATGAGCAGTTCTTC. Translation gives CASSLAAGGIDEQFF.

The CDR3 loop is CASSSQTRQETQYF. CDR3 in DNA: TGTGCCAGCAGTTCCCAGACTAGACAAGAGACCCAGTACTTC. The V gene is TRBV27, the J gene TRBJ2-5; TRBD2 might be the D (6 bases). CDR3 length: 14 amino acids. Per the germline V gene, CDR1 is MNHEY and CDR2 is SMNVEV (reference sequence). The V and J ends lost 4 bases and 2 bases respectively, with 11 bases between them.

Here the CDR3 reads CASSLSGLPTDTQYF. CDR3 DNA sequence: TGTGCCAGTAGTCTCAGCGGACTTCCCACAGATACGCAGTATTTT. The V call is TRBV19, the J call TRBJ2-3; tentative D call: TRBD2 (5 bases). V was shortened by 5 bases and J by 2 bases, with 14 bases between the two germline ends. This CDR3 has 15 amino acids. The germline V gene encodes CDR1 LNHDA and CDR2 SQIVND (reference sequence).

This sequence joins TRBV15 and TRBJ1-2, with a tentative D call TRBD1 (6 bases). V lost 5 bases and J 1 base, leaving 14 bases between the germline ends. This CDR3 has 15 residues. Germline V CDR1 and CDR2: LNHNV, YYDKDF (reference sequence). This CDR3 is CATSPDRGLNYGYTF. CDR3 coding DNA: TGTGCCACCAGCCCGGACAGAGGACTTAACTATGGCTACACCTTC.

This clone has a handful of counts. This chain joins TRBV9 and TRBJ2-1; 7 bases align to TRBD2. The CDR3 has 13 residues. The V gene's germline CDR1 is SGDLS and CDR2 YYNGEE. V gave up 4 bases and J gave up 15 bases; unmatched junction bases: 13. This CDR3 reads CASSLSGVAPLFF. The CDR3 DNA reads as TGTGCCAGCAGCTTGAGCGGGGTGGCCCCACTGTTCTTC.

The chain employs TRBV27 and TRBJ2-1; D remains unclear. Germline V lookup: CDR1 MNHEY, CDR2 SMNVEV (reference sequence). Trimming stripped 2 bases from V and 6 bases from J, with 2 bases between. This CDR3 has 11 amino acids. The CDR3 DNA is TGTGCCAGCAGTTTAGGCAATGAGCAGTTCTTC. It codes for CASSLGNEQFF.

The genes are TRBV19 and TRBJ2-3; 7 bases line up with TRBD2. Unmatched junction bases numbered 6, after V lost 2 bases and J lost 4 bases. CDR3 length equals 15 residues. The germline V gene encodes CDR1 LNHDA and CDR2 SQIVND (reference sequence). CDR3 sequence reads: CASSIWGGSPDTQYF. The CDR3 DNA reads TGTGCCAGTAGTATATGGGGCGGGAGCCCAGATACGCAGTATTTT.

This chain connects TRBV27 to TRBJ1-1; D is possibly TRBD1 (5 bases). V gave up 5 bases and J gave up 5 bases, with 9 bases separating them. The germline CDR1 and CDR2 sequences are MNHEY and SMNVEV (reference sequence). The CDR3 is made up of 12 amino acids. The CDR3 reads CASSPQGTEAFF. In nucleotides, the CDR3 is TGTGCCAGCAGTCCTCAGGGAACTGAAGCTTTCTTT.

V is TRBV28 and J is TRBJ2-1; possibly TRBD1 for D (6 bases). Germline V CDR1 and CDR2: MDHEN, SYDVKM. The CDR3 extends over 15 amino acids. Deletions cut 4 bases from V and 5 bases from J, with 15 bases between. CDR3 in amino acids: CASSSQGPTDNEQFF. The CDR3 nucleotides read TGTGCCAGCAGTTCCCAGGGGCCCACAGACAATGAGCAGTTCTTC.

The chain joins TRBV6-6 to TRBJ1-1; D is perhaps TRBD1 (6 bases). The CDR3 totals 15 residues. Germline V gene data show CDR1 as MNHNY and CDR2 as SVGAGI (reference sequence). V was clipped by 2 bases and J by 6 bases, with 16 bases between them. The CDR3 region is CASSYVWGRGAEAFF. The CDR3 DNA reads TGTGCCAGCAGTTACGTTTGGGGGCGAGGAGCTGAAGCTTTCTTT.

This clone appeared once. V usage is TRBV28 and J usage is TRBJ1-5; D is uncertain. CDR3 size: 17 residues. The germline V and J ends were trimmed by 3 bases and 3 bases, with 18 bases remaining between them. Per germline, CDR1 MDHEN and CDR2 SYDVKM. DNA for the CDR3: TGTGCCAGCAGTTTTCCCGAGGGAGAATGGGACAATCAGCCCCAGCATTTT. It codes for CASSFPEGEWDNQPQHF.

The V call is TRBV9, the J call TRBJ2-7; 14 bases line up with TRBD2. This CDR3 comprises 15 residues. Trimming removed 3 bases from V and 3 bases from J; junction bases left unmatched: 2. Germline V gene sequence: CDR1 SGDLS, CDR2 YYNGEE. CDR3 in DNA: TGTGCCAGCAGCGGGGGACTAGCGGGAGTCTACGAGCAGTACTTC. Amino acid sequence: CASSGGLAGVYEQYF.

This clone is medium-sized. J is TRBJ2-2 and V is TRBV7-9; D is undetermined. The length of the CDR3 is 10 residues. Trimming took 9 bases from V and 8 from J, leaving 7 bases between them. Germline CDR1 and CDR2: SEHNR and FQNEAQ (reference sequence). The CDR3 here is CASFAGELFF. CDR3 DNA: TGTGCCAGTTTCGCGGGGGAGCTGTTTTTT.

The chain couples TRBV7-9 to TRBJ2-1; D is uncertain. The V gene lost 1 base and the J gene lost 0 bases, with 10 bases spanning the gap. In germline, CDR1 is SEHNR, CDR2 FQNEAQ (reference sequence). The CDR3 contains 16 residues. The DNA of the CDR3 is TGTGCCAGCAGCTTAGGGCCCAGCCTCTCCTACAATGAGCAGTTCTTC. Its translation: CASSLGPSLSYNEQFF.

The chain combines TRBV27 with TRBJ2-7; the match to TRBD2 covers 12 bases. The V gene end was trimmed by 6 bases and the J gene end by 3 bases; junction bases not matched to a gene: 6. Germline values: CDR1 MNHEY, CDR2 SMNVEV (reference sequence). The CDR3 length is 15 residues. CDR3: CASRSGLAGFYEQYF. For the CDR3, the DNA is TGTGCCAGCAGGTCCGGACTAGCGGGATTCTACGAGCAGTACTTC.

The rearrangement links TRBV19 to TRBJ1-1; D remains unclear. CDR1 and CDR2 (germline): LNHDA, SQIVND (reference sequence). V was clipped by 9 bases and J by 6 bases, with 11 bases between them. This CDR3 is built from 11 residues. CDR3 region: CASTERAEAFF. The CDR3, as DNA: TGTGCCAGCACGGAAAGAGCTGAAGCTTTCTTT.

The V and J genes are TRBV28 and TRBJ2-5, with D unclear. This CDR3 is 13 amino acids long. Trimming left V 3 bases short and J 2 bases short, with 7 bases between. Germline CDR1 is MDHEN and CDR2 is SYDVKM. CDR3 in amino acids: CASSLEYQETQYF. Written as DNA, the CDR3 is TGTGCCAGCAGTTTGGAATATCAAGAGACCCAGTACTTC.

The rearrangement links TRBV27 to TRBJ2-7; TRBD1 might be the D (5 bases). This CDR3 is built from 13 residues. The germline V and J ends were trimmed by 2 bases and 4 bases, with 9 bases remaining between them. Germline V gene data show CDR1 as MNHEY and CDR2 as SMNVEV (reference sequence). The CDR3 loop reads CASSLRQNYEQYF. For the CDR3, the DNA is TGTGCCAGCAGTTTAAGACAGAATTACGAGCAGTACTTC.

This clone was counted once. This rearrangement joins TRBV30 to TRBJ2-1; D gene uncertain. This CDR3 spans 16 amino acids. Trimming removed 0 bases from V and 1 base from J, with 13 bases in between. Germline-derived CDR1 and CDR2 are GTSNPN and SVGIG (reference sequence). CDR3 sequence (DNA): TGTGCCTGGAGTGTGAAAGACCTGCCTTCCTACAATGAGCAGTTCTTC. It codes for CAWSVKDLPSYNEQFF.

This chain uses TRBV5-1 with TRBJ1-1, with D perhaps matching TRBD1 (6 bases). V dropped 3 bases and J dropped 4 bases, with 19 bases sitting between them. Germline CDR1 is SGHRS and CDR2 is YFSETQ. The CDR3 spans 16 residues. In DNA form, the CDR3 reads TGCGCCAGCAGCTCCCAAGGGGGTCGAAAGGGCACTGAAGCTTTCTTT. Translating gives CASSSQGGRKGTEAFF.

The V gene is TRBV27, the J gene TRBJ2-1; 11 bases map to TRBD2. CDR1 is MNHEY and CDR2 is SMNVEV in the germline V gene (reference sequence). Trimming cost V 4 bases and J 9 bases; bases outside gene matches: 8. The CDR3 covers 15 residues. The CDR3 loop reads CASSSLAGGGGEQFF. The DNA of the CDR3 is TGTGCCAGCAGTTCCTTAGCGGGAGGGGGCGGTGAGCAGTTCTTC.

In nucleotides, the CDR3 is TGCAGCGCCGTAACCGGGACAGGGTACTCCGGGGAGCTGTTTTTT. Translation: CSAVTGTGYSGELFF. The chain uses TRBV29-1 and TRBJ2-2, with TRBD1 identical over 9 bases. V shed 7 bases and J 6 bases; nucleotides not matched to a gene: 12. The germline V gene has CDR1 SQVTM and CDR2 ANQGSEA. The CDR3 runs to 15 residues.

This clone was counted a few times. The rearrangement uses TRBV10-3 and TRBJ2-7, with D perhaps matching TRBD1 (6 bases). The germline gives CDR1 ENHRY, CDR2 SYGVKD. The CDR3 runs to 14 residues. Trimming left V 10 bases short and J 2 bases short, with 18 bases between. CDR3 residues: CATTPQDRPYEQYF. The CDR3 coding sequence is TGTGCCACAACCCCACAGGACAGACCCTACGAGCAGTACTTC.